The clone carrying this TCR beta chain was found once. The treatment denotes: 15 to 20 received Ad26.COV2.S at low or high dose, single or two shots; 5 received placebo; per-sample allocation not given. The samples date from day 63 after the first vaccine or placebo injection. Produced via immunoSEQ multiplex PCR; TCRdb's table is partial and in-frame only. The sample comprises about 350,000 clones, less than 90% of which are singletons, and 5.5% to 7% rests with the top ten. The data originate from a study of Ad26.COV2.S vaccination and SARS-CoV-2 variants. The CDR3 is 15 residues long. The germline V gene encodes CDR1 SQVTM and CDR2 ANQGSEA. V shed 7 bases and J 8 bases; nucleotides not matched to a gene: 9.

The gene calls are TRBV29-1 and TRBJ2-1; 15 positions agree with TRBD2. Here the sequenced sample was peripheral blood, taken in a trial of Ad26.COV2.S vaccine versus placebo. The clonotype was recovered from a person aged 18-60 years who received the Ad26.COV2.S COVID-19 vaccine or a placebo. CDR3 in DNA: TGCAGCGCGCGGACTAGCGGGAGGGATGGGGATGAGCAGTTCTTC. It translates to CSARTSGRDGDEQFF.